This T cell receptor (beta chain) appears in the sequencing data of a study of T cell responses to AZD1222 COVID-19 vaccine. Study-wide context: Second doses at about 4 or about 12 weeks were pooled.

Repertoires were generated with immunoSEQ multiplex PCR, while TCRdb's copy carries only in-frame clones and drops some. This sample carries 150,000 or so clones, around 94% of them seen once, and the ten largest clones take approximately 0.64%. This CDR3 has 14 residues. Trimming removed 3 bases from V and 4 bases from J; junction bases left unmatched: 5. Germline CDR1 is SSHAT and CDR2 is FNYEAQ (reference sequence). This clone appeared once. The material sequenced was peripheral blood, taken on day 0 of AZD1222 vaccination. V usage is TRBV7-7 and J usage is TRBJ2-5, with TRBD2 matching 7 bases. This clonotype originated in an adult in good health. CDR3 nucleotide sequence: TGTGCCAGCAGCTTGTCGGCTAGCGGAGAGACCCAGTACTTC. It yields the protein CASSLSASGETQYF.